This passage covers 21 T cell receptor beta chains from one sample sequenced in a study of metastatic and nonmetastatic thyroid tumors. Patients had received no treatment of any kind before thyroid surgery. TCRdb reassembled clones from the PCR reads with MiXCR. The sample lists about 24,000 clones; under 30% were seen once. Sequencing was carried out using tumor tissue. Source of these receptors: a male donor with papillary thyroid cancer or a benign thyroid nodule (not recorded which). Some clones in this sample may be carry-over from other donors' samples.

This clone has a count of ten or more. The chain employs TRBV28 and TRBJ1-1; D is undetermined. CDR1 is MDHEN and CDR2 is SYDVKM in the germline V gene. The CDR3 is 13 residues long. The V end lost 2 bases, the J end lost 7 bases, and 11 bases lay between the germline ends. The CDR3 bases are TGTGCCAGCAGTTTACCCCCGGGCCATGAAGCTTTCTTT. It is translated as CASSLPPGHEAFF.

This clone occurred many times. V gene TRBV5-1 combines with J gene TRBJ2-3; D is perhaps TRBD2 (5 bases). CDR1 and CDR2 from the germline V gene are SGHRS and YFSETQ. The germline V and J ends were trimmed by 4 bases and 6 bases, with 18 bases remaining between them. The CDR3 has 15 amino acids. CDR3 region: CASSRGSPGSDTQYF. The CDR3 DNA reads TGCGCCAGCAGCCGAGGGAGCCCCGGGTCCGATACGCAGTATTTT.

This clone has only a few counts. This sequence joins TRBV12-3 or TRBV12-4 and TRBJ2-5, with 8 bases aligning to TRBD1. The junction had 20 bases not matched to a gene; V was cut back by 3 bases and J by 2 bases. The CDR3 sequence is 20 residues long. The CDR3 here is CASSFSLGQGNDVGQETQYF. The CDR3 DNA reads TGTGCCAGCAGTTTTTCCCTCGGACAGGGTAATGATGTGGGTCAAGAGACCCAGTACTTC.

This clone was seen more than once but under ten times. The junction differs from germline at one of its ends, possibly a read error. J is TRBJ2-7 and V is TRBV6-1; D call uncertain. Germline assignment: CDR1 MNHNS and CDR2 SASEGT. The CDR3 runs to 18 residues. This chain's CDR3 is CATSDFLFKDASSYEQYF. Written as DNA, the CDR3 is TGTGCCACCAGTGATTTTTTGTTCAAGGACGCCAGCTCCTACGAGCAGTACTTC.

This clone was counted many times. The J gene is TRBJ2-1, the V gene TRBV19; 7 bases match TRBD1. Germline V CDR1 and CDR2: LNHDA, SQIVND (reference sequence). With 3 bases clipped from V and 7 bases from J, the junction kept 18 bases outside the gene matches. CDR3 length equals 18 residues. CDR3 DNA: TGTGCCAGTAGTATCCTTCTTGGCAGGGGGAACTGGGGGAATGAGCAGTTCTTC. This translates into CASSILLGRGNWGNEQFF.

V is TRBV12-3 or TRBV12-4 and J is TRBJ1-3; unclear D gene. The CDR3 length is 14 residues. V was trimmed by 7 bases and J by 2 bases, leaving 12 bases between them. CDR3 protein: CASIRVITGNTIYF. The CDR3 DNA reads as TGTGCCAGCATCCGGGTCATAACTGGAAACACCATATATTTT.

This clone was counted at least ten times. This chain links TRBV20-1 with TRBJ1-1; D unclear. The ends were cut back, 3 bases at V and 1 base at J, with 3 bases in the middle. This CDR3 has 11 residues. Germline lookup yields CDR1 DFQATT and CDR2 SNEGSKA (reference sequence). This CDR3 reads CSASQNTEAFF. The CDR3 region has the DNA TGCAGTGCTAGCCAGAACACTGAAGCTTTCTTT.

J is TRBJ2-3 and V is TRBV6-4; D remains ambiguous. The CDR3 sequence is 15 residues long. The germline V and J ends were trimmed by 5 bases and 2 bases, with 14 bases remaining between them. The germline CDR1 and CDR2 sequences are MRHNA and SNTAGT. Here the CDR3 DNA reads TGTGCCAGCAGTTATTCCCTAGGGAACACAGATACGCAGTATTTT. It encodes CASSYSLGNTDTQYF.

This clone was recorded at least ten times. The genes are TRBV20-1 and TRBJ2-7; D is unclear. Germline V CDR1 and CDR2: DFQATT, SNEGSKA (reference sequence). V was clipped by 5 bases and J by 8 bases, with 19 bases between them. The CDR3 consists of 13 residues. CDR3 protein: CSAQLQQSYKQYF. The CDR3 region has the DNA TGCAGTGCTCAGCTACAACAGAGTTACAAGCAGTACTTC.

This sequence joins TRBV7-2 and TRBJ2-7, with 8 nucleotides matching TRBD2. Germline-derived CDR1 and CDR2 are SGHTA and FQGNSA. The trim removed 7 bases at V and 7 bases at J, leaving 12 bases unmatched. The CDR3 runs to 14 residues. DNA for the CDR3: TGTGCCAGCACCGTGACTAGCGCGAGTTGGGAGCAGTACTTC. Translation: CASTVTSASWEQYF.

As concerns this clone: This may arise from a read error, as a much more abundant clone is one base away. The chain is built from TRBV7-8 and TRBJ2-7; TRBD2 matches 9 bases. Unmatched junction bases numbered 5, after V lost 3 bases and J lost 5 bases. The CDR3 runs 14 residues. CDR1 is SGHVS, CDR2 FQNEAQ, per germline. The CDR3 coding sequence is TGTGCCAGCAGCTTGAGACTAGCGGTAAACGAGCAGTACTTC. Encoded protein: CASSLRLAVNEQYF.

This clone was counted ten times or more. This chain joins TRBV30 and TRBJ1-4, with a possible D match to TRBD1 (5 bases). Per germline, CDR1 GTSNPN and CDR2 SVGIG (reference sequence). This CDR3 is 13 amino acids long. V was trimmed by 2 bases and J by 7 bases, leaving 11 bases between them. The CDR3 spells CAWSRGIGEKLFF. CDR3 nucleotides: TGTGCCTGGAGTCGGGGGATTGGTGAAAAACTGTTTTTT.

Ten or more counts support this clone. This chain connects TRBV7-2 to TRBJ2-1; 12 nucleotides line up with TRBD2. The germline gives CDR1 SGHTA, CDR2 FQGNSA. This CDR3 is built from 16 residues. V dropped 4 bases and J dropped 4; count of bases not matched to a gene: 5. For the CDR3, the DNA is TGTGCCAGCAGCTCCGGGACTAGCGGGTCATACAATGAGCAGTTCTTC. Residues: CASSSGTSGSYNEQFF.

The gene calls are TRBV18 and TRBJ2-7, with 7 bases matching TRBD1. J gave up 6 bases and V 6 bases, and 8 bases lay outside the gene matches. The CDR3 covers 13 residues. The germline gives CDR1 KGHSH, CDR2 LQKENI. In DNA, the CDR3 is TGTGCCAGCTCTAGACAGGGATGGTTCGAGCAGTACGTC. Translating it yields CASSRQGWFEQYV.

This clone was detected many times. This chain uses TRBV19 with TRBJ1-2, with TRBD1 matching over 8 bases. V lost 0 bases to trimming and J lost 8 bases; unmatched junction nucleotides: 8. Per the germline V gene, CDR1 is LNHDA and CDR2 is SQIVND (reference sequence). This CDR3 comprises 15 residues. The CDR3 protein is CASSIDHQGAIGYTF. CDR3 DNA sequence: TGTGCCAGTAGTATAGATCACCAGGGGGCGATCGGCTACACCTTC. Based on the CDR3 plus reference TRBV19 and TRBJ1-2, the full variable domain is DGGITQSPKYLFRKEGQNVTLSCEQNLNHDAMYWYRQDPGQGLRLIYYSQIVNDFQKGDIAEGYSVSREKKESFPLTVTSAQKNPTAFYLCASSIDHQGAIGYTFGSGTRLTVV.

This clone was seen only a few times. The gene calls are TRBV12-3 or TRBV12-4 and TRBJ1-2, with D perhaps TRBD1 (5 bases). This CDR3 is built from 13 residues. Trimming pared 8 bases from V and 7 bases from J, leaving 17 bases between. This chain's CDR3 is CASLRGDVRGYTF. The CDR3 DNA is TGTGCCAGCCTGCGCGGGGACGTACGTGGCTACACCTTC.

This clone was seen ten or more times. This chain links TRBV6-2 or TRBV6-3 with TRBJ2-6; D uncertain. This CDR3 region has 15 residues. CDR1 MNHEY and CDR2 SVGEGT come from the germline V gene. The V and J ends lost 3 bases and 4 bases respectively, with 10 bases between them. The CDR3 spells CASSYLSAGANVLTF. In DNA form, the CDR3 reads TGTGCCAGCAGTTATCTCAGCGCCGGGGCCAACGTCCTGACTTTC.

By share, this clone ranks as medium-sized. The rearrangement joins TRBV20-1 to TRBJ2-3; D unclear. Germline lookup yields CDR1 DFQATT and CDR2 SNEGSKA (reference sequence). Trimming stripped 2 bases from V and 6 bases from J, with 15 bases between. There are 14 residues in the CDR3. The CDR3 here is CSARTAREGDTQYF. The CDR3 region has the DNA TGCAGTGCTAGAACCGCTAGGGAAGGGGATACGCAGTATTTT.

This clone was recorded many times. The gene calls are TRBV10-1 and TRBJ2-1; D remains unclear. Trimming shortened V by 0 bases and J by 10 bases, and 10 bases separated the two germline ends. Looked up from germline, CDR1 is WNHNN and CDR2 is SYGVQD (reference sequence). This CDR3 is built from 13 residues. The CDR3 loop is CASSESVLGEQFF. The CDR3 DNA follows: TGCGCCAGCAGTGAGTCCGTCTTGGGCGAGCAGTTCTTC.

This clone was counted at least ten times. No conserved phenylalanine or tryptophan ends this CDR3, so it is likely a read error. The chain recombines TRBV5-1 with TRBJ1-2, with D unclear. V was shortened by 0 bases and J by 3 bases, with 3 bases between the two germline ends. The germline V gene has CDR1 SGHRS and CDR2 YFSETQ. The CDR3 loop spans 12 amino acids. The CDR3 DNA sequence: TGCGCCAGCAGCTTGGCGGACTATGGCTACACCTCC. It codes for CASSLADYGYTS.

The chain joins TRBV5-1 to TRBJ2-1; 12 bases match TRBD2. The CDR3 consists of 15 residues. Germline V gene data show CDR1 as SGHRS and CDR2 as YFSETQ. After removal of 4 bases from V and 3 bases from J, the junction contained 2 bases not matched to a gene. DNA for the CDR3: TGCGCCAGCAGCCCGACTAGCGGGAGCTACAATGAGCAGTTCTTC. It is translated as CASSPTSGSYNEQFF.